This TCR beta chain was recovered during a study of cytotoxic CD8 clonotypes in ibrutinib-treated CLL. Across the study: Researchers reported under twelve relapsed/refractory and 15 treatment-naive patients, roughly 17 of them IGHV unmutated.

Here immunoSEQ multiplex PCR was the method, and the copy in TCRdb shows in-frame clones only, minus some. The sample consists of hundreds of thousands of clones, 70% of them appearing once. CDR1 MNHEY and CDR2 SMNVEV come from the germline V gene (reference sequence). This CDR3 contains 13 residues. Trimming pared 6 bases from V and 3 bases from J, leaving 12 bases between. This clonotype was sampled from a human donor with chronic lymphocytic leukemia. Material: PBMCs, obtained after 24 months of ibrutinib treatment. The rearrangement joins TRBV27 to TRBJ2-7, with D possibly being TRBD1 (5 bases). Here the CDR3 reads CASRLTVHYEQYF. Written as DNA, the CDR3 is TGTGCCAGCAGGTTGACAGTACACTACGAGCAGTACTTC.